This T cell receptor beta chain was profiled in a study of cytomegalovirus exposure and HLA in healthy donors. The study ran its PCR with 60 Vbeta and 13 Jbeta primers. Profiled with immunoSEQ multiplex PCR; TCRdb holds only in-frame clones, not every one. The sample has 150,000 to 200,000 clones, 80% to 90% seen once. The CDR3 spans 14 residues. V was clipped by 4 bases and J by 6 bases; unmatched bases: 11. The germline CDR1 and CDR2 sequences are GTSNPN and SVGIG (reference sequence). The chain links TRBV30 to TRBJ2-7; 8 nucleotides match TRBD2. The sequencing sample was made of PBMCs. The clonotype originates from a man between 18 and 29 years old in good health and CMV-seropositive. The CDR3 reads CAWTGPGGTGEQYF. The CDR3 DNA is TGTGCCTGGACGGGTCCGGGGGGGACCGGCGAGCAGTACTTC.